This T cell receptor beta chain was captured in a study of cytotoxic CD8 clonotypes in ibrutinib-treated CLL. Clones were read by immunoSEQ multiplex PCR, and TCRdb kept only the in-frame ones, dropping some. The data contain some 120,000 clones, more than 55% of them singletons. Germline V lookup: CDR1 LNHDA, CDR2 SQIVND (reference sequence). This CDR3 region has 16 residues. V shed 4 bases and J shed 1 base, with 13 bases lying between them. Only a few counts were recorded for this clone. The sample here was PBMCs, taken after 24 months of ibrutinib treatment. The chain links TRBV19 to TRBJ2-2; a weak D match, TRBD1 (6 bases). This TCR came from a human donor with chronic lymphocytic leukemia. The CDR3 DNA reads as TGTGCCAGTAGTACGCCGACAGGTTTGAACACCGGGGAGCTGTTTTTT. Translating it yields CASSTPTGLNTGELFF.